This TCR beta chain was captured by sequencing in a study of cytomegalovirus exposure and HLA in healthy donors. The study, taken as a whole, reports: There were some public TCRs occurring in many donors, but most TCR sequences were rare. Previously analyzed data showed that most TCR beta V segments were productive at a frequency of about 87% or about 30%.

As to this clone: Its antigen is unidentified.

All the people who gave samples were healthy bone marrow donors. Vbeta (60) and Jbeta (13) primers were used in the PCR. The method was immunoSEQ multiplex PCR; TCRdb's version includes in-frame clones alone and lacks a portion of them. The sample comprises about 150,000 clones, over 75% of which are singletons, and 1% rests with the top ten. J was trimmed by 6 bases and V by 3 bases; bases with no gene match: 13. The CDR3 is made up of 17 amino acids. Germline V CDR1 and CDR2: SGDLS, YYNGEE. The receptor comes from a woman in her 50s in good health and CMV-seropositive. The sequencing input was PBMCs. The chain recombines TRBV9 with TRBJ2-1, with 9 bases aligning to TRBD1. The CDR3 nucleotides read TGTGCCAGCAGCGCCCAAGGGGGACAGGGTATTGTCAATGAGCAGTTCTTC. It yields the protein CASSAQGGQGIVNEQFF.